Listed below are T cell receptor beta chains from one sample, sequenced in a study of vaccination and CD4 T cells after COVID-19. One entry per CDR3 protein results from TCRdb running MiXCR on the PCR reads. In the table there are 15,000 to 20,000 distinct CDR3 sequences, roughly 41% of which are singletons. Their antigen targets remain unknown. The sequences come from CD4+ T cells from blood, cultured in vitro, collected after SARS-CoV-2 vaccination. These receptor sequences come from a human donor who had recovered from COVID-19. CDR3s include the opening cysteine and the closing phenylalanine or tryptophan. The order of the fields is CDR3 protein, CDR3 DNA, V gene, D gene, clone size, J gene. D genes are given only for firm matches. Clone sizes are given selectively: once, few, many, or a class where the clone is expanded.

CASSADRDTEAFF | TGTGCCAGCAGCGCTGACAGGGACACTGAAGCTTTCTTT | TRBV7-3 | TRBD1 | few | TRBJ1-1
CASSLGTSGILEQYF | TGCGCCAGCAGCTTGGGGACTAGCGGGATCCTCGAGCAGTACTTC | TRBV5-1 | TRBD2 | NA | TRBJ2-7
CASRMGREKAGELFF | TGTGCCAGCAGGATGGGCAGGGAGAAGGCCGGGGAGCTGTTTTTT | TRBV6-2/TRBV6-3 | NA | few | TRBJ2-2
CSARDWAGVINIQYF | TGCAGTGCTAGAGATTGGGCGGGAGTTATAAACATTCAGTACTTC | TRBV20-1 | TRBD2 | NA | TRBJ2-4
CASTRIQGGTEAFF | TGTGCCAGCACCCGTATACAGGGGGGGACTGAAGCTTTCTTT | TRBV12-3/TRBV12-4 | TRBD1 | NA | TRBJ1-1
CASSPAGGYTEAFF | TGTGCCAGCAGTCCCGCAGGGGGATACACTGAAGCTTTCTTT | TRBV7-2 | TRBD1 | few | TRBJ1-1
CAWSDNGWVPNYGYTF | TGTGCCTGGAGTGACAACGGTTGGGTTCCTAACTATGGCTACACCTTC | TRBV30 | NA | NA | TRBJ1-2
CASRASWGSYNEQFF | TGTGCCAGCCGTGCTAGCTGGGGGTCCTACAATGAGCAGTTCTTC | TRBV6-1 | NA | NA | TRBJ2-1
CASRRAGGRTGELFF | TGTGCCAGCAGACGGGCGGGGGGCAGGACCGGGGAGCTGTTTTTT | TRBV11-3 | TRBD2 | NA | TRBJ2-2
CATTDRDDTEAFF | TGTGCCACCACGGACAGGGATGACACTGAAGCTTTCTTT | TRBV24-1 | TRBD1 | NA | TRBJ1-1
CSARQGSQGFAGNTIYF | TGCAGTGCTAGGCAAGGCTCACAGGGGTTCGCTGGAAACACCATATATTTT | TRBV20-1 | TRBD1 | NA | TRBJ1-3
CSAGGGRANTEAFF | TGCAGTGCTGGTGGGGGCAGGGCGAACACTGAAGCTTTCTTT | TRBV20-1 | NA | once | TRBJ1-1
CASSYSSGFYEQYF | TGTGCCAGCAGTTACTCTTCGGGTTTCTACGAGCAGTACTTC | TRBV6-2/TRBV6-3 | NA | NA | TRBJ2-7
CASSLGQGIIQETQYF | TGTGCCAGCAGCTTAGGACAGGGGATTATCCAAGAGACCCAGTACTTC | TRBV11-3 | TRBD1 | NA | TRBJ2-5
CSASQRRSYNSPLHF | TGCAGTGCTAGTCAGAGACGCTCCTATAATTCACCCCTCCACTTT | TRBV20-1 | NA | few | TRBJ1-6
CASRGQGALQPQHF | TGTGCCAGCAGGGGACAGGGGGCTTTGCAGCCCCAGCATTTT | TRBV6-1 | TRBD1 | NA | TRBJ1-5
CSARPPQPSNQPQHF | TGCAGTGCTAGACCCCCCCAGCCAAGCAATCAGCCCCAGCATTTT | TRBV20-1 | NA | NA | TRBJ1-5
CSARGPNGQGDPDYEQYF | TGCAGTGCCAGGGGACCCAACGGACAGGGGGACCCCGACTACGAGCAGTACTTC | TRBV20-1 | TRBD1 | NA | TRBJ2-7
CATSDPTVMGNTIYF | TGTGCCACCAGTGATCCGACTGTTATGGGAAACACCATATATTTT | TRBV24-1 | NA | few | TRBJ1-3
CAISESGGYEQYF | TGTGCCATCAGTGAGTCGGGCGGCTACGAGCAGTACTTC | TRBV10-3 | NA | NA | TRBJ2-7
CASSQDRDGMAREQYF | TGCGCCAGCAGCCAGGACCGGGACGGGATGGCGAGGGAGCAGTACTTC | TRBV4-3 | NA | NA | TRBJ2-7
CASKSTRRVNQPQHF | TGTGCCAGCAAATCAACTAGAAGGGTCAATCAGCCCCAGCATTTT | TRBV6-1 | NA | few | TRBJ1-5
CASSNPGQGYGYTF | TGTGCCAGCAGTAACCCGGGACAGGGGTATGGCTACACCTTC | TRBV6-1 | TRBD1 | NA | TRBJ1-2
CASSDSAGSVGSPLHF | TGTGCCAGTAGTGATTCCGCAGGGAGCGTCGGGTCACCCCTCCACTTT | TRBV19 | NA | NA | TRBJ1-6
CASSLGSSSPYGYTF | TGTGCCAGCAGTTTAGGGTCGTCATCCCCCTATGGCTACACCTTC | TRBV12-3/TRBV12-4 | NA | medium-sized | TRBJ1-2
CATSTGTPPPGRYGYTF | TGTGCCACCAGCACAGGGACGCCCCCGCCCGGCCGCTATGGCTACACCTTC | TRBV15 | NA | few | TRBJ1-2
CASSYFRDGPKFF | TGTGCCAGCAGTTACTTCCGGGACGGCCCGAAGTTCTTC | TRBV6-2/TRBV6-3 | NA | few | TRBJ2-1
CASTSLTGNQPQHF | TGTGCCAGCACCTCCCTTACAGGGAACCAGCCCCAGCATTTT | TRBV6-1 | NA | medium-sized | TRBJ1-5
CASSRQVNQPQHF | TGTGCCAGCAGTCGACAGGTAAATCAGCCCCAGCATTTT | TRBV6-1 | NA | few | TRBJ1-5
CASSLAVGQGVAFF | TGTGCCAGCAGCTTAGCGGTCGGACAGGGCGTCGCTTTCTTT | TRBV7-2 | TRBD1 | NA | TRBJ1-1
CASSLVSSRPDTQYF | TGTGCCAGCAGCTTAGTCTCTTCGAGGCCAGATACGCAGTATTTT | TRBV7-2 | NA | few | TRBJ2-3
CASSTTGTGAPSAQYF | TGTGCCAGCAGCACTACCGGGACAGGGGCCCCCTCGGCCCAGTACTTC | TRBV11-3 | TRBD1 | NA | TRBJ2-5
CASSLNLDRELLGEQYF | TGTGCCAGCTCACTCAATTTGGACAGGGAGTTATTGGGCGAGCAGTACTTC | TRBV18 | TRBD1 | NA | TRBJ2-7
CASNPGQGLTQGTEAFF | TGTGCCAGTAATCCGGGACAGGGGCTTACTCAGGGCACTGAAGCTTTCTTT | TRBV19 | TRBD1 | NA | TRBJ1-1
CASSHPGAGGAWDGYTF | TGCGCCAGCAGCCACCCTGGGGCGGGGGGCGCTTGGGATGGCTACACCTTC | TRBV4-3 | NA | NA | TRBJ1-2
CATSGTGVYEQYF | TGTGCCACATCAGGGACAGGGGTCTACGAGCAGTACTTC | TRBV5-4 | TRBD1 | NA | TRBJ2-7
CASGLDRTGGRYGYTF | TGTGCCAGCGGCTTAGACAGGACAGGGGGCCGATATGGCTACACCTTC | TRBV19 | TRBD1 | once | TRBJ1-2
CASSYSLLPGETQYF | TGTGCCAGCAGTTACTCCCTACTTCCAGGGGAGACCCAGTACTTC | TRBV6-2/TRBV6-3 | NA | NA | TRBJ2-5
CSARVPRAVFYTEAFF | TGCAGTGCTAGAGTGCCCAGGGCTGTATTTTACACTGAAGCTTTCTTT | TRBV20-1 | NA | once | TRBJ1-1
CASSFLGRVGALHF | TGTGCCAGCAGTTTTCTCGGACGCGTCGGGGCCCTCCACTTT | TRBV12-3/TRBV12-4 | NA | few | TRBJ1-6
CATSRADSEQSYKQYF | TGTGCCACCAGCAGAGCAGACAGCGAACAATCCTACAAGCAGTACTTC | TRBV15 | NA | few | TRBJ2-7
CASSLGWTHEAEQFF | TGTGCCAGCAGCTTAGGGTGGACCCATGAAGCTGAGCAGTTCTTC | TRBV7-2 | NA | few | TRBJ2-1
CASTVHATGEKLFF | TGTGCCAGCACCGTACACGCGACAGGGGAAAAACTGTTTTTT | TRBV7-2 | TRBD1 | NA | TRBJ1-4
CASSPGDQTSYGYTF | TGTGCCAGCAGCCCGGGGGACCAAACCTCTTATGGCTACACCTTC | TRBV6-1 | NA | few | TRBJ1-2
CSVSNRDSGNYGYTF | TGCAGCGTTTCGAACCGGGACAGCGGGAACTATGGCTACACCTTC | TRBV29-1 | TRBD1 | few | TRBJ1-2
CASSESQVFGNTIYF | TGTGCCAGCAGTGAATCGCAGGTCTTCGGAAACACCATATATTTT | TRBV25-1 | NA | NA | TRBJ1-3
CSPHQGAGGYTF | TGCAGTCCACACCAGGGGGCTGGTGGCTACACCTTC | TRBV20-1 | TRBD1 | few | TRBJ1-2
CASSSSGGRRYF | TGTGCCAGCAGTTCGAGCGGAGGGCGGAGGTATTTT | TRBV6-5 | NA | few | TRBJ2-3
CASSYGSVTEAFF | TGTGCCAGCAGTTACGGGTCGGTGACTGAAGCTTTCTTT | TRBV6-2/TRBV6-3 | NA | NA | TRBJ1-1
CAIGGVTGELFF | TGTGCCATCGGGGGAGTCACCGGGGAGCTGTTTTTT | TRBV10-3 | NA | NA | TRBJ2-2